The T cell receptor beta chain under discussion was sequenced for a study of blood T cell repertoires in COVID-19. In the study overall: Sites across the United States, Italy and Spain contributed samples from acute and convalescent COVID-19. T cells, B-cell-depleted T cells, or PBMCs provided the cDNA or gDNA that served as material.

J was trimmed by 9 bases and V by 0 bases; bases with no gene match: 3. Germline CDR1 reads GTSNPN; CDR2 reads SVGIG (reference sequence). There are 13 residues in the CDR3. Original processing notes: By means of reference gene primer amplification, nucleated cell counts were estimated. Method: immunoSEQ multiplex PCR; TCRdb's copy keeps in-frame clones and lacks some. Clone size and V and J calls were adopted from that table, with D and trimming inferred from the DNA. The sample consists of roughly 200,000 clones, around 88% of them appearing once. The source material was peripheral blood. The chain has TRBV30 and TRBJ1-4, with 8 positions matching TRBD1. The TCR sequence derives from a middle-aged man with active or convalescent COVID-19. For the CDR3, the DNA is TGTGCCTGGAGTGTCCGGACAGGGCAAAAACTGTTTTTT. Translated, it gives CAWSVRTGQKLFF.